This T cell receptor (beta chain) was sequenced in a study of blood T cell repertoires in COVID-19 (dated by TCRdb to the early 2020s). As for the study more broadly: Samples covering the acute and convalescent phases of COVID-19 were provided by collaborators in the United States, Italy and Spain. The prospective study material was composed of cDNA or gDNA derived from T cells, B-cell-depleted T cells, or PBMCs. The dataset comprised deeply sampled blood TCRbeta repertoires from subjects exposed to, actively infected with, or recovered from COVID-19. The repertoires were released in a freely available public database intended as a resource for research on the immune response to SARS-CoV-2. The samples were drawn from two sources: the first 160 participants of the ongoing ImmuneRACE study, and 950 to 1,500 subjects contributed by 6 global collaborators. Nearly every sample came with metadata listing a de-identified subject ID, COVID-19 status, age in years and sex. HLA class I and class II types, where available, came from metadata supplied by the sample provider rather than from assay-based typing. The research as a whole found: How much clinical and demographic metadata was included differed by source and by participant, and the metadata was provided uncurated.

The CDR3, from cysteine to phenylalanine, totals 15 residues. The read is trimmed to its CDR3 DNA, 45 bases read in frame from base 1. V loses 3 bases at its end and J loses 1 base; junction bases beyond the gene matches: 4. From the germline V gene (reference sequence), CDR1 is LNHNV and CDR2 is YYDKDF. One collaborating source in Seattle enrolled patients while the patients were actively infected and followed the patients over time throughout the course of disease. Collaborating institutions collected whole blood in K2EDTA tubes following their own protocols. Collaborator samples were shipped for TCRbeta analysis as frozen whole blood, isolated PBMCs, or DNA extracted from either sample type. On this clone itself: Its antigen is not yet known. No base qualities exist here, and no much larger clone lies one base off it.

The immunoSEQ Assay, a bias-controlled multiplex PCR, was used to amplify TCRbeta CDR3 regions from genomic DNA. Per the authors' processing: Nucleated cell counts per sample were estimated from amplification of reference gene primers within the assay. To quantify the absolute abundance of each unique TCRbeta CDR3 rearrangement, sequence reads were collapsed and filtered. For each sample, productive Simpson clonality was calculated by taking the square root of Simpson's diversity index across productive rearrangements. Imported from immuneACCESS, the table was reduced by TCRdb to in-frame sequences with V and J called. These copies leave out some clones; in studies compared against another copy, an unresolved V gene accounts for under half, and the cause of the remainder is not known. The DNA gave D and trimming, while V, J and clone size come from that table. In all, the sample holds tens of thousands of clones, and approximately 88% of those were seen once. Of the sample, more than 4.5% falls within the top ten clones.

The sample was peripheral blood. The chain links TRBV15 with TRBJ1-1, with 8 bases aligning to TRBD1. This clonotype was obtained from a man aged 60-69 years with COVID-19, enrolled during active disease. CDR3 loop: CATSSDRGSNTEAFF. In nucleotide form, the sequence is TGTGCCACCAGCAGTGACAGGGGCTCGAACACTGAAGCTTTCTTT.